The 5 T cell receptor beta chains below come from one sample, sequenced in a study of T cell repertoires in cytomegalovirus infection. Each CDR3 protein is one row after TCRdb ran MiXCR on the reads. The table includes over 200,000 distinct CDR3 sequences, roughly 13% detected once. The sequenced material came from PBMCs. These receptors all come from a human donor in good health (CMV status not recorded). Some clones in this sample may be carry-over from other donors' samples.

This clonotype has just a few counts. At one of its ends the junction is not consistent with the germline gene, which may arise from a read error. V and J are TRBV6-2 or TRBV6-3 and TRBJ1-5; the match to TRBD1 covers 8 bases. Germline V CDR1 and CDR2: MNHEY, SVGEGT. The CDR3 loop spans 17 amino acids. CDR3 loop: CASSHSGQGARNQPQHF. CDR3 DNA: TGTGCCAGCAGTCACTCGGGGCAGGGGGCGCGCAATCAGCCCCAGCATTTT.

This clonotype turned up a few times. This chain links TRBV11-2 with TRBJ2-2, with TRBD2 matching over 9 bases. V lost 5 bases, J lost 6 bases, and 7 bases stayed unmatched. The CDR3 sequence is 15 residues long. Germline V gene lookup returns CDR1 SGHAT and CDR2 FQNNGV. CDR3 sequence: CASSSSGGTPGELFF. The CDR3 DNA sequence: TGTGCCAGCAGCAGTAGCGGGGGCACACCCGGGGAGCTGTTTTTT.

This sequence joins TRBV29-1 and TRBJ2-3, with 7 nucleotides matching TRBD2. This CDR3 has 13 amino acids. After removal of 7 bases from V and 2 bases from J, the junction contained 6 bases not matched to a gene. Germline V gives CDR1 SQVTM, CDR2 ANQGSEA. As DNA, the CDR3 is TGCAGCGCCTTGACTAGCCTCACAGATACGCAGTATTTT. Its translation: CSALTSLTDTQYF.

Many counts were recorded for this clonotype. The rearrangement links TRBV7-8 to TRBJ2-7; 10 bases are a match to TRBD1. Germline V CDR1 and CDR2: SGHVS, FQNEAQ. CDR3 length equals 14 residues. V lost 3 bases to trimming and J lost 4 bases; unmatched junction nucleotides: 3. Here the CDR3 reads CASSFRDRGYEQYF. The CDR3 DNA sequence: TGTGCCAGCAGCTTCCGGGACAGGGGTTACGAGCAGTACTTC.

The table lists this clonotype with many counts. The V and J genes are TRBV28 and TRBJ1-6; D is undetermined. The V gene lost 3 bases and the J gene lost 14 bases, with 20 bases spanning the gap. Germline V gives CDR1 MDHEN, CDR2 SYDVKM. There are 15 residues in the CDR3. The CDR3 nucleotides read TGTGCCAGCAGTTTCCCGCCCCCCGAGGGTTCGTCCCTCCACTTT. It encodes CASSFPPPEGSSLHF.